This T cell receptor beta chain was observed in a study of T cells after yellow fever vaccination. As for the study in general: Researchers used SMART-Seq v4 Ultra Low Input to prepare fractions that had low cell numbers.

This clonotype was detected only a few times. 5'RACE template switching generated TCR cDNA, adding a universal primer site and UMIs. TCRdb processed the 5' RACE reads anew with MiXCR; each CDR3 protein has one entry. Here the sample spans 300,000 to 400,000 distinct CDR3 sequences, roughly 10% being singletons. Looked up from germline, CDR1 is LNHDA and CDR2 is SQIVND (reference sequence). CDR3 size: 13 residues. V gave up 5 bases and J gave up 3 bases, with 10 bases separating them. The sample here was CD4+ T cells sorted from PBMCs, taken 45 days after the yellow fever booster vaccination. This receptor was obtained from a young man who received the YFV17D yellow fever vaccine. V gene TRBV19 combines with J gene TRBJ1-2; D gene uncertain. The CDR3 sequence is CASSSDGYYGYTF. CDR3 nucleotide sequence: TGTGCCAGTAGTTCGGACGGCTACTATGGCTACACCTTC.